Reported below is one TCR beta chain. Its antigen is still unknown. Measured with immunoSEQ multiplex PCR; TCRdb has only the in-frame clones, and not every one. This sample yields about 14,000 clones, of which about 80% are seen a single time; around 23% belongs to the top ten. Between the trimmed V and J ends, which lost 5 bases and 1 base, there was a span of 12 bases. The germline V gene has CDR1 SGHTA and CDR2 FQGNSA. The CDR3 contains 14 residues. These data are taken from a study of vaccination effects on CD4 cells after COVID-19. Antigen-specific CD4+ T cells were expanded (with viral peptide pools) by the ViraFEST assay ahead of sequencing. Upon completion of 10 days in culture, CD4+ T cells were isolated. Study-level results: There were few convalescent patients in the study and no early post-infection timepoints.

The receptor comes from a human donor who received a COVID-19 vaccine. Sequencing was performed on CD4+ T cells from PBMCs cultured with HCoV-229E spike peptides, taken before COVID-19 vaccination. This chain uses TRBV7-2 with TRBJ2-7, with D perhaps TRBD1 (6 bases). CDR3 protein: CASSLQGPSYEQYF. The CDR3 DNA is TGTGCCAGCAGCCTACAGGGTCCGTCCTACGAGCAGTACTTC.